This is a list of T cell receptor beta chains from one sample in a study of T cell responses to AZD1222 COVID-19 vaccine. Clones were sequenced by immunoSEQ multiplex PCR, and TCRdb holds only the in-frame ones, with some missing. The sample contains 150,000 to 200,000 clones, under 95% of which appear only once. The sequencing used peripheral blood, collected 28 days after the second AZD1222 dose. The receptors come from an adult who received the AZD1222 COVID-19 vaccine. Each CDR3 is given with its conserved first and last residue.

V gene,J gene,CDR3 protein
TRBV9,TRBJ1-3,CASSPIALGPSSGNTIYF
TRBV25-1,TRBJ2-2,CASREQGRVNTGELFF
TRBV11-2,TRBJ1-1,CASSLVGGAGTEAFF
TRBV6-1,TRBJ1-1,CASSEAFTEAFF
TRBV24-1,TRBJ1-2,CATSDFNSGFFF
TRBV5-5,TRBJ1-1,CASKAGVLNTEAFF
TRBV19,TRBJ1-4,CASRDPGRSNEKLFF
TRBV6-1,TRBJ2-3,CASSEDPGGVFTDTQYF
TRBV19,TRBJ2-1,CASSIYYVDRGHYNEQFF
TRBV9,TRBJ2-7,CASSSGLAGGAISEQYF
TRBV28,TRBJ1-5,CASSLRQGRVNQPQHF
TRBV4-3,TRBJ2-7,CASSQVAGQTPYEQYF